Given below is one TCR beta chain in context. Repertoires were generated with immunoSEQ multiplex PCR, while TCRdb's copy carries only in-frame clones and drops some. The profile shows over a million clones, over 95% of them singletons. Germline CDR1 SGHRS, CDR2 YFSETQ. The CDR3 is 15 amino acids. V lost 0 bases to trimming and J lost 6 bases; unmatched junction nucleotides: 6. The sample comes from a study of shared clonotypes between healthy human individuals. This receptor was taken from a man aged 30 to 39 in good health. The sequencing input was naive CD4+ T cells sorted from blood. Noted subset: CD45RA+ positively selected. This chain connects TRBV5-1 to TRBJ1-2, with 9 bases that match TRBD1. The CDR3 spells CASSLGTGQGHGYTF. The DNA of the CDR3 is TGCGCCAGCAGCTTGGGAACTGGACAGGGGCATGGCTACACCTTC.